This entry describes one T cell receptor beta chain. Its antigen is as yet unknown. The V gene end was trimmed by 4 bases and the J gene end by 1 base; junction bases not matched to a gene: 2. The germline V gene has CDR1 MNHEY and CDR2 SVGAGI. The CDR3 is made up of 14 amino acids. PCR used 60 Vbeta primers and 13 Jbeta primers. The assay was immunoSEQ multiplex PCR, and TCRdb's table has in-frame clones only and misses some. Found here are about 140,000 clones, more than 70% of them singletons; the top ten hold 0.85% to 1.4%. The sample is drawn from a study of cytomegalovirus exposure and HLA in healthy donors. Study-level background: Drawn from HLA-typed donors, tens of millions of unique TCRs were held in an early data release.

The study, taken as a whole, reports: In a later analysis, TCR beta V- and J-gene trimming was associated with a missense DCLRE1C variant.

This receptor was obtained from a male donor in good health and CMV-seronegative. Sequencing used PBMCs. The V and J genes are TRBV6-5 and TRBJ2-5, with 8 positions matching TRBD1. CDR3 amino acids: CASSFDRGQETQYF. CDR3 DNA: TGTGCCAGCAGTTTTGACAGGGGCCAAGAGACCCAGTACTTC.